The rows below give T cell receptor beta chains drawn from one sample of a study of vaccination and CD4 T cells after COVID-19. TCRdb processed the PCR reads anew with MiXCR; each CDR3 protein has one entry. Seen here are about 21,000 distinct CDR3 sequences, around 40% observed once, and the top ten hold roughly a quarter. Antigens for these TCRs are unknown. This specimen consisted of CD4+ T cells from blood, cultured in vitro, obtained before SARS-CoV-2 vaccination. The receptors stem from a human donor who received a COVID-19 vaccine. Both conserved end residues are part of each CDR3. D genes are given only for firm matches. The size field is filled for only some rows; it gives once, few, many or a size class.

size,V,J,D,CDR3,DNA
few,TRBV25-1,TRBJ2-5,TRBD2,CASMVTSGGFSETQYF,TGTGCCAGCATGGTCACTAGCGGGGGGTTTTCAGAGACCCAGTACTTC
.,TRBV6-1,TRBJ1-6,.,CASSEIGNSPLHF,TGTGCCAGCAGTGAAATCGGGAATTCACCCCTCCACTTT
medium-sized,TRBV7-8,TRBJ2-5,TRBD2,CASSPGTSGIRYQETQYF,TGTGCCAGCAGCCCCGGGACTAGCGGGATCCGATACCAAGAGACCCAGTACTTC
medium-sized,TRBV30,TRBJ1-3,.,CAWSEGAQAIYF,TGTGCCTGGAGTGAAGGGGCGCAGGCCATATATTTT
few,TRBV20-1,TRBJ2-3,TRBD2,CSASGGGFSTDTQYF,TGCAGTGCTAGCGGCGGGGGGTTTAGCACAGATACGCAGTATTTT
.,TRBV20-1,TRBJ1-5,.,CSARGRIGNQPQHF,TGCAGTGCTAGAGGGCGAATAGGGAACCAGCCCCAGCATTTT
.,TRBV6-1,TRBJ2-1,TRBD1,CASSDRDRVYNEQFF,TGTGCCAGCAGCGACCGGGACAGGGTGTACAATGAGCAGTTCTTC
few,TRBV30,TRBJ1-1,.,CAWTAGVNFATEAFF,TGTGCCTGGACGGCCGGAGTTAATTTTGCCACTGAAGCTTTCTTT
.,TRBV5-4,TRBJ2-3,.,CASSFGTHYTDTQYF,TGTGCCAGCAGCTTCGGGACACACTACACAGATACGCAGTATTTT
once,TRBV6-2/TRBV6-3,TRBJ1-5,.,CASSYYRVWGQPQHF,TGTGCCAGCAGTTACTACAGGGTCTGGGGTCAGCCCCAGCATTTT
.,TRBV6-1,TRBJ1-1,TRBD1,CASRDPSQGSTEAFF,TGTGCCAGTAGGGACCCGTCACAGGGGAGCACTGAAGCTTTCTTT
once,TRBV18,TRBJ1-1,.,CASFQGPTEAFF,TGTGCCAGTTTTCAGGGGCCCACTGAAGCTTTCTTT
.,TRBV19,TRBJ1-1,.,CASSIRAGDTEAFF,TGTGCCAGTAGTATAAGGGCAGGGGACACTGAAGCTTTCTTT
few,TRBV6-1,TRBJ1-3,.,CASSDRTRSGNTIYF,TGTGCCAGCAGTGACCGGACTCGCTCTGGAAACACCATATATTTT
.,TRBV7-9,TRBJ2-6,TRBD1,CASSRAGTGISGANVLTF,TGTGCCAGCAGTCGAGCCGGGACAGGGATTTCTGGGGCCAACGTCCTGACTTTC
few,TRBV7-6,TRBJ1-6,.,CASSLGGQSPLHF,TGTGCCAGCAGCTTAGGAGGGCAATCACCCCTCCACTTT
few,TRBV30,TRBJ1-4,.,CAWMGRGEGKLFF,TGTGCCTGGATGGGGAGGGGCGAAGGAAAACTGTTTTTT
.,TRBV5-4,TRBJ2-3,.,CASSLLMAQTDTQYF,TGTGCCAGCAGCTTGTTAATGGCACAGACAGATACGCAGTATTTT
.,TRBV6-1,TRBJ2-1,.,CASSTFVGGRDEQFF,TGTGCCAGCAGCACCTTCGTGGGGGGGCGGGATGAGCAGTTCTTC
.,TRBV24-1,TRBJ1-6,.,CATSADPFSPLHF,TGTGCCACCAGTGCCGATCCCTTCTCACCCCTCCACTTT
.,TRBV4-1,TRBJ1-1,.,CASSQPYGGAHTEAFF,TGCGCCAGCAGCCAACCCTATGGGGGAGCGCACACTGAAGCTTTCTTT
.,TRBV24-1,TRBJ2-5,.,CATSDPGRNHQETQYF,TGTGCCACCAGTGACCCTGGACGGAATCACCAAGAGACCCAGTACTTC